Shown below are 32 T cell receptor beta chains from a single sample sequenced in a study of OX40 agonist ivuxolimab in advanced cancers. Sequenced by immunoSEQ multiplex PCR; TCRdb stores in-frame clones only, minus some. The sample has about 73,000 clones, 65% to 90% seen once. The sample was CD4+ or CD8+ T cells sorted from blood, taken in a trial of the OX40 agonist ivuxolimab. These receptors all come from an adult with an advanced solid tumor such as melanoma, head and neck, liver or kidney cancer.

The V and J genes are TRBV5-6 and TRBJ2-1; TRBD2 matches 10 bases. This CDR3 spans 16 amino acids. V shed 0 bases and J 4 bases; nucleotides not matched to a gene: 4. Germline values: CDR1 SGHDT, CDR2 YYEEEE. This chain's CDR3 is CASSLELAGNYNEQFF. The CDR3 bases are TGTGCCAGCAGCTTGGAACTAGCGGGGAATTACAATGAGCAGTTCTTC.

This chain connects TRBV6-5 to TRBJ1-1; possibly TRBD1 for D (6 bases). The CDR3 is 15 amino acids. The V gene lost 5 bases and the J gene lost 1 base, with 14 bases spanning the gap. Germline loops: CDR1 MNHEY, CDR2 SVGAGI. In DNA, the CDR3 is TGTGCCAGCAGTCCCCCCGGGACACGGAACACTGAAGCTTTCTTT. It translates to CASSPPGTRNTEAFF.

This chain uses TRBV7-2 with TRBJ2-3, with 13 positions matching TRBD2. V was clipped by 2 bases and J by 2 bases; unmatched bases: 10. This CDR3 is built from 19 residues. Germline lookup yields CDR1 SGHTA and CDR2 FQGNSA. CDR3 in amino acids: CASSLLRGTSGTVTDTQYF. The CDR3 DNA follows: TGTGCCAGCAGCTTACTAAGGGGGACTAGCGGGACCGTCACAGATACGCAGTATTTT.

The rearrangement joins TRBV28 to TRBJ2-7; 15 nucleotides agree with TRBD2. V shed 4 bases, J shed 0 bases, and the junction held 13 bases outside the gene matches. CDR3 length equals 20 residues. Germline V gene data show CDR1 as MDHEN and CDR2 as SYDVKM. The CDR3 DNA sequence: TGTGCCAGCAGTTCGTCCACCGGGACTAGCGGGAGGATTAGCTCCTACGAGCAGTACTTC. This translates into CASSSSTGTSGRISSYEQYF.

DNA for the CDR3: TGTGCCAGCAGTTTATTGAAGGTGGGGAGTGTGGGCCAAGAGACCCAGTACTTC. This encodes CASSLLKVGSVGQETQYF. This chain connects TRBV27 to TRBJ2-5, with a possible D match to TRBD2 (5 bases). V lost 1 base and J lost 1, with 19 bases in between. Germline CDR1 reads MNHEY; CDR2 reads SMNVEV (reference sequence). The CDR3 runs 18 residues.

The V and J genes are TRBV7-2 and TRBJ1-1; a possible D gene is TRBD1 (5 bases). The CDR3 is 15 residues long. V dropped 5 bases and J dropped 8 bases, with 21 bases sitting between them. Germline V CDR1 and CDR2: SGHTA, FQGNSA. CDR3 in DNA: TGTGCCAGCAGCCTGTGGGGGGGGAGGGCCAAAGAAGCTTTCTTT. Its translation is CASSLWGGRAKEAFF.

The chain is built from TRBV7-8 and TRBJ2-1; 12 bases agree with TRBD1. After removal of 5 bases from V and 8 bases from J, the junction contained 10 bases not matched to a gene. The CDR3 consists of 16 residues. Germline assignment: CDR1 SGHVS and CDR2 FQNEAQ. CDR3 nucleotides: TGTGCCAGCAGCCAAAACCGGGACAGGGGGCTAGATGAGCAGTTCTTC. Translation: CASSQNRDRGLDEQFF.

This sequence joins TRBV4-3 and TRBJ1-2; TRBD1 is a possible D gene (5 bases). CDR1 is LGHNA, CDR2 YSLEER, per germline. This CDR3 has 15 residues. Trimming removed 0 bases at V and 7 bases at J, with 15 bases between. The CDR3 DNA follows: TGCGCCAGCAGCCAAGATGGGCAGGGCGTGGGTGGCTACACCTTC. Translating it yields CASSQDGQGVGGYTF.

The chain uses TRBV28 and TRBJ2-7, with 7 bases identical to TRBD2. The V and J ends lost 5 bases and 4 bases, in that order; junction bases with no gene match: 11. The length of the CDR3 is 15 residues. Germline CDR1 MDHEN, CDR2 SYDVKM. CDR3 region: CASSLPYREGYEQYF. CDR3 sequence (DNA): TGTGCCAGCAGTCTTCCGTATAGGGAGGGATACGAGCAGTACTTC. Looking up the rest from reference TRBV28 and TRBJ2-7 gives the full variable domain: DVKVTQSSRYLVKRTGEKVFLECVQDMDHENMFWYRQDPGLGLRLIYFSYDVKMKEKGDIPEGYSVSREKKERFSLILESASTNQTSMYLCASSLPYREGYEQYFGPGTRLTVT.

The chain joins TRBV7-2 to TRBJ2-1; 8 bases fit TRBD2. CDR1 is SGHTA and CDR2 is FQGNSA in the germline V gene. The J segment lost 9 bases and the V segment lost 3 bases, leaving 13 bases of the junction unmatched. This CDR3 spans 16 amino acids. Here the CDR3 DNA reads TGTGCCAGCAGCTTGCTAGCGGGTGGGGTCCGTAGTGAGCAGTTCTTC. It translates to CASSLLAGGVRSEQFF.

This clone was picked up a small number of times. This rearrangement joins TRBV2 to TRBJ1-5; D remains unclear. Looked up from germline, CDR1 is SNHLY and CDR2 is FYNNEI. Trimming stripped 5 bases from V and 4 bases from J, with 12 bases between. This CDR3 has 14 residues. CDR3 in DNA: TGTGCCAGCAGTCTGGACGGGTTTAATCAGCCCCAGCATTTT. Protein product: CASSLDGFNQPQHF.

V usage is TRBV5-4 and J usage is TRBJ1-2; 7 positions match TRBD1. Germline V CDR1 and CDR2: SGHNT, YYREEE (reference sequence). V lost 2 bases to trimming and J lost 8 bases; unmatched junction nucleotides: 6. The CDR3 runs to 13 residues. The CDR3 sequence: CASSLKGAYGYTF. The CDR3 region has the DNA TGTGCCAGCAGCTTAAAGGGGGCGTACGGCTACACCTTC.

The chain carries TRBV14 and TRBJ2-3; D gene uncertain. Germline V gives CDR1 SGHDN, CDR2 FVKESK. Trimming took off 0 bases at V and 9 bases at J, with 16 bases between the two ends. This CDR3 spans 15 amino acids. CDR3 sequence: CASSQDRIQSHTQYF. The CDR3, as DNA: TGTGCCAGCAGCCAAGACAGGATCCAGTCGCACACGCAGTATTTT.

This rearrangement joins TRBV5-1 to TRBJ2-7; no definite D call. Germline lookup yields CDR1 SGHRS and CDR2 YFSETQ. V lost 5 bases, J lost 3 bases, and 18 bases lay in between. This CDR3 is built from 15 residues. The CDR3 protein is CASSPDTLSFYEQYF. The DNA for the CDR3 is TGCGCCAGCAGTCCCGACACGTTATCCTTCTACGAGCAGTACTTC.

This clone showed up just a few times. The chain uses TRBV5-1 and TRBJ1-2; a possible D gene is TRBD1 (5 bases). Germline lookup yields CDR1 SGHRS and CDR2 YFSETQ. The germline V and J ends were trimmed by 0 bases and 3 bases, with 9 bases remaining between them. The CDR3 totals 14 residues. In nucleotides, the CDR3 is TGCGCCAGCAGCTTGGGGGACGGGCACTATGGCTACACCTTC. Encoded protein: CASSLGDGHYGYTF. Filled out from reference TRBV5-1 and TRBJ1-2, the complete variable domain reads KAGVTQTPRYLIKTRGQQVTLSCSPISGHRSVSWYQQTPGQGLQFLFEYFSETQRNKGNFPGRFSGRQFSNSRSEMNVSTLELGDSALYLCASSLGDGHYGYTFGSGTRLTVV.

This clone was detected only once. V is TRBV15 and J is TRBJ2-2; weak D call: TRBD2 (6 bases). The germline CDR1 and CDR2 sequences are LNHNV and YYDKDF (reference sequence). V lost 8 bases and J 2 bases, leaving 15 bases between the germline ends. The CDR3 length is 15 residues. CDR3 sequence: CATAKWDSNTGELFF. DNA for the CDR3: TGTGCCACCGCTAAGTGGGACTCCAACACCGGGGAGCTGTTTTTT.

This chain joins TRBV2 and TRBJ2-5; maybe TRBD1 (6 bases). This CDR3 region has 12 residues. Trimming shortened V by 8 bases and J by 0 bases, and 7 bases separated the two germline ends. CDR1 is SNHLY and CDR2 is FYNNEI in the germline V gene. The DNA of the CDR3 is TGTGCCAGCCGGACAGACCAAGAGACCCAGTACTTC. It is translated as CASRTDQETQYF.

This chain links TRBV5-5 with TRBJ2-7, with no clear D. This CDR3 contains 14 residues. Germline-derived CDR1 and CDR2 are SGHKS and YYEKEE (reference sequence). The V and J ends lost 1 base and 2 bases respectively, with 10 bases between them. The CDR3 region is CASSLLLSPYEQYF. CDR3 in DNA: TGTGCCAGCAGCTTGCTTCTTTCACCCTACGAGCAGTACTTC.

This chain links TRBV20-1 with TRBJ1-5, with D uncertain. V shed 5 bases and J shed 15 bases, with 17 bases lying between them. This CDR3 has 11 residues. The V gene's germline CDR1 is DFQATT and CDR2 SNEGSKA (reference sequence). CDR3: CSAALGQKVHF. CDR3 nucleotides: TGCAGTGCTGCATTGGGCCAGAAGGTGCATTTT.

The gene calls are TRBV9 and TRBJ2-3; tentatively, D is TRBD2 (7 bases). Germline assignment: CDR1 SGDLS and CDR2 YYNGEE. With 0 bases removed from V and 3 bases from J, the gap between germline ends came to 14 bases. CDR3 length equals 16 residues. CDR3 protein: CASSVVEGGPTDTQYF. The DNA for the CDR3 is TGTGCCAGCAGCGTAGTTGAGGGGGGGCCAACAGATACGCAGTATTTT.

The rearrangement joins TRBV28 to TRBJ1-3; D remains unclear. Trimming cost V 1 base and J 4 bases, with 8 bases left between them. The CDR3 totals 14 residues. Germline CDR1 and CDR2: MDHEN and SYDVKM. CDR3 DNA: TGTGCCAGCAGTTTATTGTTCACCGGAAACACCATATATTTT. The encoded protein is CASSLLFTGNTIYF.

The chain links TRBV7-2 to TRBJ2-3; D remains ambiguous. V was shortened by 1 base and J by 3 bases, with 2 bases between the two germline ends. Germline V CDR1 and CDR2: SGHTA, FQGNSA. The CDR3 covers 12 residues. CDR3 coding DNA: TGTGCCAGCAGCTTAGATACAGATACGCAGTATTTT. Its translation is CASSLDTDTQYF.

J is TRBJ2-2 and V is TRBV5-1; 11 bases fit TRBD2. After removal of 0 bases from V and 0 bases from J, the junction contained 4 bases not matched to a gene. The V gene's germline CDR1 is SGHRS and CDR2 YFSETQ. The CDR3 totals 18 residues. Here the CDR3 DNA reads TGCGCCAGCAGCTTGGATCAGACTAGCGGGGCGAACACCGGGGAGCTGTTTTTT. This encodes CASSLDQTSGANTGELFF.

This chain links TRBV6-5 with TRBJ2-2; the D is unclear. CDR3 length: 14 residues. The germline V gene has CDR1 MNHEY and CDR2 SVGAGI. Trimming shortened V by 2 bases and J by 6 bases, and 10 bases separated the two germline ends. In DNA, the CDR3 is TGTGCCAGCAGTTACCGCACCCCCCCCGGGGAGCTGTTTTTT. Its protein is CASSYRTPPGELFF.

V and J are TRBV2 and TRBJ1-2; unclear D gene. Germline V CDR1 and CDR2: SNHLY, FYNNEI. Trimming cost V 4 bases and J 8 bases, with 11 bases left between them. This CDR3 has 12 residues. CDR3 loop: CASSVGMGGYTF. In nucleotides, the CDR3 is TGTGCCAGCAGTGTTGGAATGGGGGGCTACACCTTC.

The genes are TRBV6-5 and TRBJ2-7; D gene unclear. Germline-derived CDR1 and CDR2 are MNHEY and SVGAGI. The CDR3 sequence is 14 residues long. V dropped 4 bases and J dropped 3 bases, with 13 bases sitting between them. The DNA of the CDR3 is TGTGCCAGCAGTTCAGGTTGGGTAGGCTACGAGCAGTACTTC. Translating it yields CASSSGWVGYEQYF.

The gene calls are TRBV30 and TRBJ1-6, with D possibly matching TRBD1 (6 bases). Trimming shortened V by 3 bases and J by 0 bases, and 15 bases separated the two germline ends. This CDR3 has 17 residues. Per the germline V gene, CDR1 is GTSNPN and CDR2 is SVGIG (reference sequence). The CDR3 spells CAWRNMGASSYNSPLHF. The CDR3 coding sequence is TGTGCCTGGAGGAATATGGGGGCAAGCTCCTATAATTCACCCCTCCACTTT.

V gene TRBV18 combines with J gene TRBJ2-5, with TRBD2 matching over 11 bases. The length of the CDR3 is 17 residues. CDR1 KGHSH and CDR2 LQKENI come from the germline V gene. V lost 0 bases to trimming and J lost 4 bases; unmatched junction nucleotides: 7. This CDR3 is CASSPPSLAGGLETQYF. The CDR3 DNA reads TGTGCCAGCTCACCACCCTCGCTAGCGGGGGGTCTAGAGACCCAGTACTTC.

This chain links TRBV30 with TRBJ1-4; D is ambiguous. CDR1 GTSNPN and CDR2 SVGIG come from the germline V gene (reference sequence). This CDR3 comprises 13 residues. Trimming took off 0 bases at V and 8 bases at J, with 10 bases between the two ends. CDR3 in DNA: TGTGCCTGGAGTGTCCGGGGTGGCGAAAAACTGTTTTTT. It yields the protein CAWSVRGGEKLFF.

This clone occurred a few times. CDR3 sequence (DNA): TGTGCCAGTAGAGCGGGACAGGGGAGAGGCTACACCTTC. This gives the protein CASRAGQGRGYTF. The chain links TRBV19 to TRBJ1-2; 10 bases align to TRBD1. The junction had 6 bases not matched to a gene; V was cut back by 6 bases and J by 8 bases. Germline lookup yields CDR1 LNHDA and CDR2 SQIVND (reference sequence). The CDR3 totals 13 residues. Full variable domain (outside the CDR3, taken from reference TRBV19 and TRBJ1-2): DGGITQSPKYLFRKEGQNVTLSCEQNLNHDAMYWYRQDPGQGLRLIYYSQIVNDFQKGDIAEGYSVSREKKESFPLTVTSAQKNPTAFYLCASRAGQGRGYTFGSGTRLTVV.

The chain couples TRBV5-4 to TRBJ1-6; no reliable D call. Trimming stripped 0 bases from V and 8 bases from J, with 12 bases between. The germline gives CDR1 SGHNT, CDR2 YYREEE (reference sequence). This CDR3 has 15 residues. The CDR3 loop reads CASSLGGDRHSPLHF. CDR3 DNA: TGTGCCAGCAGCTTGGGCGGGGATCGGCATTCACCCCTCCACTTT.

The rearrangement links TRBV4-3 to TRBJ2-7, with 12 bases aligning to TRBD2. The V gene's germline CDR1 is LGHNA and CDR2 YSLEER. CDR3 length: 17 residues. Germline trimming cut 2 bases from V and 5 bases from J; bases unmatched to any gene: 10. The DNA for the CDR3 is TGCGCCAGCAGCCAAAAGTATCGGACTAGCGGGAATAACGAGCAGTACTTC. Translation: CASSQKYRTSGNNEQYF.